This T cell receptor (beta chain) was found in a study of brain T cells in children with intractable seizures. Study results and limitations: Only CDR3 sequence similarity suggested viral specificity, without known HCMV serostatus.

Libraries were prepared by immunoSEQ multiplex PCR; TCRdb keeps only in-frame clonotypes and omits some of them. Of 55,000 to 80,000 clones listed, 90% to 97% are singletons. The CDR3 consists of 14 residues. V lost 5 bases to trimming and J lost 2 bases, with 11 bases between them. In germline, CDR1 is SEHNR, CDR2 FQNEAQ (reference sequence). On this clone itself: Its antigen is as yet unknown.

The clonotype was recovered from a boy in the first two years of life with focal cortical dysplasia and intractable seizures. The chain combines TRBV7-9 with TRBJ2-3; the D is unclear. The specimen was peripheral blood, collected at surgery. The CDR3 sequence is CASSPSFTTDTQYF. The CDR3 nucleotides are TGTGCCAGCAGCCCCAGTTTCACCACAGATACGCAGTATTTT.